The source of this T cell receptor beta chain is a study of blood T cell repertoires in COVID-19. Study as a whole: Some COVID-19 samples were acute and others convalescent; all came from the United States, Italy and Spain. PBMCs, B-cell-depleted T cells, or T cells provided the cDNA or gDNA that made up the material.

The repertoire was sequenced with immunoSEQ multiplex PCR; TCRdb's copy has only in-frame clones and lacks some. The sample includes under 250,000 clones, around 80% of them seen just once. The V segment lost 6 bases and the J segment 11 bases; nucleotides outside the gene matches: 9. Germline V gene sequence: CDR1 MNHEY, CDR2 SVGAGI. The CDR3 is made up of 13 amino acids. This TCR was sampled from a woman aged 45 to 65 with acute or convalescent COVID-19. Sequenced sample: peripheral blood. This chain uses TRBV6-5 with TRBJ1-5; TRBD1 agrees at 8 bases. CDR3 in DNA: TGTGCCAGCAGGTCGACAGGGGCAGGGACCCAGCATTTT. It specifies CASRSTGAGTQHF.